This T cell receptor beta chain was recovered during a study of OX40 agonist ivuxolimab in advanced cancers. Looking at the study overall: Ivuxolimab was a fully human IgG2 agonistic monoclonal antibody targeting the costimulatory receptor OX40 (CD134). Prior anti-PD-1, anti-PD-L1 or anti-CTLA-4 therapy was permitted, and about two fifths of dose-escalation patients had received checkpoint inhibitors. The point of sequencing TCRbeta in the periphery was to test whether ivuxolimab changed TCR sequence diversity and drove clonal T-cell expansion. A male proportion of 82.7% and a mean age of approximately 61 years, ranging from about 23 to 90, were recorded for the dose-escalation cohort. The paper covers the monotherapy dose-escalation part of the phase I ivuxolimab trial, which included N of about 50 patients. Intravenous ivuxolimab was administered to patients every 2 weeks at six dose levels: 0.01, 0.1, 0.3, 1.5, 3 and 10 mg/kg. Partial responses occurred in three dose-escalation patients, of whom one had hepatocellular carcinoma and two had cutaneous melanoma. Of the approximately 54 patients in dose escalation, around 20 had hepatocellular carcinoma, about 15 had melanoma, 9 had renal cell carcinoma and 9 had head and neck cancer.

As for this clone: It has no known antigen specificity. No base quality values were provided; no much bigger clone lies one nucleotide off.

The trial excluded patients who had a history of autoimmune disease or were on systemic immunosuppression. Peripheral blood for TCR sequencing was collected from all dose cohorts at baseline, on cycle 4 day 1, and on cycle 7 day 1. The samples were drawn from a first-in-human, open-label, multicenter phase I dose-escalation trial of ivuxolimab. The trial enrolled adults with locally advanced or metastatic head and neck squamous cell, hepatocellular, melanoma or renal cell carcinoma. CD4+ and CD8+ T cells were sorted separately from peripheral blood before TCR sequencing. What the work shows at the level of the full study, not this receptor alone: After ivuxolimab, CD8+ T cells had more expanded clones than CD4+ T cells on average. The antigen specificity of the clonally expanded peripheral T cells was not determined. In partial responders in the 0.1-3.0 mg/kg groups, normalized peripheral clonal expansion was found to be among the lowest, especially among CD8+ T cells. Low levels of normalized T-cell clonal expansion were also seen in some patients who did not respond. At doses of 0.1 to 3.0 mg/kg, clonal expansion of both CD4+ and CD8+ blood T cells was observed from baseline to week 6.

To sequence the TCRbeta CDR3 region, genomic DNA was isolated from the sorted cells. The immunoSEQ Assay was used for sequencing of TCRbeta CDR3 regions. The clones in this table, taken by TCRdb from immuneACCESS, are in-frame only. Not every clone is retained; where verified, under half of the shortfall comes from an unresolved V gene, and the cause of the rest is unknown. The sample table contains about 50,000 clones; only one count was recorded for roughly 87% of them. Approximately 6% of the sample comes from the top ten. This TCR came from an adult with an advanced solid tumor such as melanoma, head and neck, liver or kidney cancer. This sample comprised CD4+ or CD8+ T cells sorted from blood, obtained in a trial of the OX40 agonist ivuxolimab.

At the DNA level, the sequence is TGTGCCAGTAGTATCGGCCATTACAATGAGCAGTTCTTC. It translates to CASSIGHYNEQFF. The sequence joins TRBV19 to TRBJ2-1; the D gene cannot be resolved reliably. Measured from the cysteine to the phenylalanine, the CDR3 is 13 residues long. Only CDR3 DNA is held: 39 bases, read in frame from base 1. V lost 3 bases and J lost 4 bases; the stretch between them is 7 bases long. The germline V gene (reference sequence) provides CDR1 LNHDA and CDR2 SQIVND.